A selection of T cell receptor beta chains follows, all from one sample in a study of chemoradiotherapy in HPV16-positive cancers. Using immunoSEQ multiplex PCR, the repertoire was profiled, and TCRdb retains in-frame clones only, with some absent. Of about 35,000 clones listed, over 75% are singletons. The sample was blood, taken from a patient who underwent chemoradiotherapy. These receptors were collected from a human donor with HPV-associated anogenital cancer. The CDR3 runs from the conserved cysteine through the conserved F or W. The order of the fields is J gene, V gene, clone size, D gene, CDR3 protein, CDR3 DNA. A D gene is named only where the DNA matches it firmly. Size is omitted from some rows. Given values are once, few, many or a class for expanded clones.

TRBJ2-1 TRBV7-6 once TRBD1 CASSLTWDRYNEQFF TGTGCCAGCAGCTTAACGTGGGACAGGTACAATGAGCAGTTCTTC
TRBJ1-4 TRBV7-9 - TRBD1 CASSGGGAQEKLFF TGTGCCAGCAGCGGAGGGGGCGCCCAGGAAAAACTGTTTTTT
TRBJ2-7 TRBV5-6 - TRBD2 CASSGLAGRYEQYF TGTGCCAGCAGTGGACTAGCGGGGAGGTACGAGCAGTACTTC
TRBJ1-4 TRBV7-6 - - CASSLLPPVATNEKLFF TGTGCCAGCAGCCTACTTCCCCCAGTAGCAACTAATGAAAAACTGTTTTTT
TRBJ1-5 TRBV10-3 - - CAISESGGNQPQHF TGTGCCATCAGTGAGTCAGGGGGGAATCAGCCCCAGCATTTT
TRBJ2-5 TRBV5-6 - TRBD1 CASSFVTGEETQYF TGTGCCAGCAGCTTCGTTACAGGGGAAGAGACCCAGTACTTC
TRBJ1-1 TRBV2 - - CASSSRGGNTEAFF TGTGCCAGCAGTTCTCGGGGGGGGAACACTGAAGCTTTCTTT
TRBJ2-1 TRBV5-4 - TRBD2 CASSRTSGGNNEQFF TGTGCCAGCAGCCGGACTAGCGGGGGGAACAATGAGCAGTTCTTC
TRBJ1-2 TRBV5-6 - - CASAAPRIYGYTF TGTGCCAGCGCGGCCCCGAGGATCTATGGCTACACCTTC
TRBJ1-4 TRBV6-1 - - CASHSQLNEKLFF TGTGCCAGTCACAGCCAGCTTAATGAAAAACTGTTTTTT
TRBJ1-1 TRBV6-6 - - CASSYHGEGTEAFF TGTGCCAGCAGTTACCATGGAGAAGGCACTGAAGCTTTCTTT
TRBJ1-2 TRBV11-2 - TRBD1 CASSLRQGDSYYGYTF TGTGCCAGCAGCCTCCGACAGGGGGATAGTTACTATGGCTACACCTTC
TRBJ2-7 TRBV7-9 few - CASSGPGEQYF TGTGCCAGCAGCGGGCCTGGCGAGCAGTACTTC
TRBJ1-2 TRBV4-3 - - CASSQDFRFGGNYGYTF TGCGCCAGCAGCCAAGATTTCAGGTTTGGGGGTAACTATGGCTACACCTTC
TRBJ1-2 TRBV11-2 - TRBD1 CASSLDRTGILYGYTF TGTGCCAGCAGCTTAGATCGGACAGGGATCCTCTATGGCTACACCTTC
TRBJ1-3 TRBV4-1 - - CASSGDGYFSGNTIYF TGCGCCAGCAGCGGAGACGGATATTTCTCTGGAAACACCATATATTTT
TRBJ2-5 TRBV5-6 - TRBD2 CASSLTSGGQQETQYF TGTGCCAGCAGCTTGACTAGCGGGGGGCAACAAGAGACCCAGTACTTC
TRBJ1-1 TRBV18 few - CASSPSGGAEAFF TGTGCCAGCTCACCCTCCGGGGGGGCTGAAGCTTTCTTT
TRBJ1-2 TRBV25-1 - - CASSESPNREGYGYTF TGTGCCAGCAGTGAATCCCCGAACAGGGAGGGCTATGGCTACACCTTC
TRBJ1-1 TRBV9 few - CASSVWEGGTEAFF TGTGCCAGCAGCGTATGGGAAGGGGGCACTGAAGCTTTCTTT